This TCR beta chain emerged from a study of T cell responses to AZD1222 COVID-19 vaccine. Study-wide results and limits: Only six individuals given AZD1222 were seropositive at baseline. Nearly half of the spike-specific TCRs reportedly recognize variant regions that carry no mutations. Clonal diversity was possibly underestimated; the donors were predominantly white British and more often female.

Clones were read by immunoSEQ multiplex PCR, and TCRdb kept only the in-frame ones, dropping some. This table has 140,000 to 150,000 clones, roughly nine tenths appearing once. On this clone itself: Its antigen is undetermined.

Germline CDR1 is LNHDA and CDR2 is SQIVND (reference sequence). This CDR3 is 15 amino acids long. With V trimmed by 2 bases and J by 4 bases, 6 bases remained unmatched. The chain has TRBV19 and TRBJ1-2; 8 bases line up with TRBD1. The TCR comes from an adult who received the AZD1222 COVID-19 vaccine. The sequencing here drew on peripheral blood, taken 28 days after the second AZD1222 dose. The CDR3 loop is CASSINRGTGYGYTF. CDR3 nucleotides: TGTGCCAGTAGTATAAATAGAGGGACAGGCTATGGCTACACCTTC.